A single sample is the source of the 32 T cell receptor beta chains below, sequenced in a study of cytomegalovirus exposure and HLA in healthy donors. PCR amplification relied on 60 Vbeta primers (plus 13 Jbeta primers). Using immunoSEQ multiplex PCR, the repertoire was profiled, and TCRdb retains in-frame clones only, with some absent. The data contain under 150,000 clones, 80% to 85% of them singletons. The specimen sequenced was PBMCs. The receptors stem from a male donor in good health and CMV-seropositive.

The CDR3 DNA sequence: TGCGCCAGCGATAGCGGGGGGTATAGCAATGAGCAGTTCTTC. Amino acids: CASDSGGYSNEQFF. This chain uses TRBV10-2 with TRBJ2-1, with 10 bases fitting TRBD2. Germline CDR1 WSHSY, CDR2 SAAADI. The CDR3 runs to 14 residues. V shed 8 bases and J 6 bases; nucleotides not matched to a gene: 7.

This chain connects TRBV5-4 to TRBJ2-3, with D perhaps matching TRBD2 (6 bases). The CDR3 runs to 15 residues. V was clipped by 7 bases and J by 1 base, with 16 bases between them. Germline-derived CDR1 and CDR2 are SGHNT and YYREEE (reference sequence). The CDR3 loop is CASGNWDSGTDTQYF. DNA of the CDR3: TGTGCCAGCGGAAACTGGGACTCAGGCACAGATACGCAGTATTTT.

V usage is TRBV28 and J usage is TRBJ2-3; 10 nucleotides agree with TRBD2. CDR1 is MDHEN, CDR2 SYDVKM, per germline. There are 14 residues in the CDR3. With 5 bases clipped from V and 4 bases from J, the junction kept 3 bases outside the gene matches. This CDR3 is CASSSGRAPDTQYF. CDR3 nucleotide sequence: TGTGCCAGCAGTAGCGGGAGGGCCCCAGATACGCAGTATTTT. Full variable domain (outside the CDR3, taken from reference TRBV28 and TRBJ2-3): DVKVTQSSRYLVKRTGEKVFLECVQDMDHENMFWYRQDPGLGLRLIYFSYDVKMKEKGDIPEGYSVSREKKERFSLILESASTNQTSMYLCASSSGRAPDTQYFGPGTRLTVL.

CDR3 DNA: TGTGCCAGCAGTTTAGGGACAGGGGGTGAAAAACTGTTTTTT. It yields the protein CASSLGTGGEKLFF. The rearrangement links TRBV27 to TRBJ1-4; the match to TRBD1 covers 11 bases. Germline V gene sequence: CDR1 MNHEY, CDR2 SMNVEV (reference sequence). The trim removed 2 bases at V and 7 bases at J, leaving 0 bases unmatched. The CDR3 consists of 14 residues.

This chain uses TRBV6-1 with TRBJ1-4; D is ambiguous. The germline V gene has CDR1 MNHNS and CDR2 SASEGT. Trimming took 6 bases from V and 0 from J, leaving 11 bases between them. The CDR3 loop spans 15 amino acids. CDR3 protein: CASRVAGATNEKLFF. As DNA, the CDR3 is TGTGCCAGCAGGGTAGCGGGAGCAACTAATGAAAAACTGTTTTTT.

Concerning this clone itself: One end of the junction is discordant with germline, which a read error may explain. This chain joins TRBV7-9 and TRBJ2-7; no clear D gene. The V gene's germline CDR1 is SEHNR and CDR2 FQNEAQ (reference sequence). The CDR3 is 16 residues long. The CDR3 reads CSSSFSSSTPPYEQYF. CDR3 DNA: TGTTCCAGCAGCTTTTCTTCTTCGACTCCTCCCTACGAGCAGTACTTC.

The V and J genes are TRBV6-5 and TRBJ1-1, with TRBD1 matching 7 bases. The germline CDR1 and CDR2 sequences are MNHEY and SVGAGI. This CDR3 is built from 12 residues. The trim removed 5 bases at V and 9 bases at J, leaving 6 bases unmatched. The CDR3 protein is CASSQQGRQAFF. CDR3 bases: TGTGCCAGCAGTCAACAGGGGCGGCAAGCTTTCTTT.

The genes are TRBV6-5 and TRBJ1-2; maybe TRBD1 (5 bases). The CDR3 is made up of 14 amino acids. Germline V gene sequence: CDR1 MNHEY, CDR2 SVGAGI. Trimming took 4 bases from V and 8 from J, leaving 17 bases between them. The CDR3 loop reads CASSWIKGQGGYTF. In DNA form, the CDR3 reads TGTGCCAGCAGTTGGATAAAGGGGCAGGGAGGCTACACCTTC.

The chain carries TRBV7-3 and TRBJ2-1; D call uncertain. The CDR3 extends over 15 amino acids. Deletions cut 3 bases from V and 0 bases from J, with 9 bases between. Germline V lookup: CDR1 SGHTA, CDR2 FQGTGA. CDR3 sequence reads: CASSFSASSYNEQFF. The CDR3 coding sequence is TGTGCCAGCAGCTTTTCTGCGAGCTCCTACAATGAGCAGTTCTTC.

This clone occurred a few times. The chain links TRBV19 to TRBJ2-2, with D perhaps TRBD2 (5 bases). CDR3 size: 16 residues. Germline CDR1 LNHDA, CDR2 SQIVND (reference sequence). V lost 2 bases, J lost 6 bases, and 16 bases lay in between. The CDR3 bases are TGTGCCAGTAGTATACCAGGCCTAGCCGTTGCCGGGGAGCTGTTTTTT. Its protein is CASSIPGLAVAGELFF.

The CDR3 spells CASSPIRGTNTEAFF. In DNA, the CDR3 is TGTGCCAGCAGCCCCATTAGAGGTACGAACACTGAAGCTTTCTTT. The chain is built from TRBV11-2 and TRBJ1-1; no clear D. The V gene's germline CDR1 is SGHAT and CDR2 FQNNGV. The CDR3 has 15 residues. V was pared by 5 bases and J by 1 base, with 14 bases between.

The chain links TRBV7-9 to TRBJ2-7; D perhaps matches TRBD1 (5 bases). The CDR3 is 12 amino acids. Trimming cost V 2 bases and J 3 bases, with 5 bases left between them. Germline assignment: CDR1 SEHNR and CDR2 FQNEAQ (reference sequence). The CDR3 is CASSLRGYEQYF. In nucleotides, the CDR3 is TGTGCCAGCAGCTTAAGGGGCTACGAGCAGTACTTC.

V is TRBV6-1 and J is TRBJ2-1; TRBD1 is a possible D gene (7 bases). Germline V lookup: CDR1 MNHNS, CDR2 SASEGT. The V gene lost 0 bases and the J gene lost 9 bases, with 12 bases spanning the gap. This CDR3 comprises 14 residues. CDR3 region: CASSEANRGGEQFF. The DNA of the CDR3 is TGTGCCAGCAGTGAAGCTAACAGGGGAGGTGAGCAGTTCTTC.

The chain recombines TRBV12-5 with TRBJ2-7, with D maybe TRBD1 (5 bases). This CDR3 spans 14 amino acids. V was shortened by 1 base and J by 5 bases, with 12 bases between the two germline ends. Germline-derived CDR1 and CDR2 are LGHNT and FRNRAP. The CDR3 loop reads CASGLGQGRNEQYF. The CDR3 DNA reads TGTGCTAGTGGTTTGGGGCAGGGAAGAAACGAGCAGTACTTC.

Worth noting for this clone: The junction departs from the called germline gene at one end, perhaps through a read error. The V gene is TRBV2, the J gene TRBJ2-5, with 10 nucleotides matching TRBD1. Germline V gene data show CDR1 as SNHLY and CDR2 as FYNNEI. CDR3 length: 11 residues. The CDR3 nucleotides are TGTGCCAGCAGGAGGGACAGGGGAAATCACTTC. Translated: CASRRDRGNHF.

The rearrangement links TRBV10-3 to TRBJ2-5; 7 bases line up with TRBD2. Germline V gene data show CDR1 as ENHRY and CDR2 as SYGVKD. This CDR3 comprises 15 residues. V shed 4 bases and J 0 bases; nucleotides not matched to a gene: 5. The CDR3 loop reads CAISAGGTNQETQYF. The CDR3 DNA sequence: TGTGCCATCAGTGCGGGCGGGACTAACCAAGAGACCCAGTACTTC.

This chain connects TRBV4-1 to TRBJ2-7, with D perhaps matching TRBD1 (6 bases). CDR3 length: 17 amino acids. CDR1 is MGHRA and CDR2 is YSYEKL in the germline V gene. V lost 1 base, J lost 0 bases, and 16 bases lay in between. The DNA of the CDR3 is TGCGCCAGCAGCCAAGGCCACGGCCAGGGGCCCTCCTACGAGCAGTACTTC. Translating it yields CASSQGHGQGPSYEQYF.

This chain uses TRBV6-1 with TRBJ1-4, with 9 positions matching TRBD1. Germline CDR1 is MNHNS and CDR2 is SASEGT. This CDR3 contains 18 residues. Trimming took 0 bases from V and 0 from J; bases not matched to a gene: 5. CDR3 sequence: CASSEAGTGRTTNEKLFF. The CDR3 region has the DNA TGTGCCAGCAGTGAAGCAGGGACAGGGCGTACAACTAATGAAAAACTGTTTTTT.

The table lists this clone with a few counts. V and J are TRBV5-6 and TRBJ1-5; D is ambiguous. CDR3 size: 11 residues. Trimming shortened V by 3 bases and J by 9 bases, and 7 bases separated the two germline ends. The germline V gene has CDR1 SGHDT and CDR2 YYEEEE. CDR3 residues: CASSSGGPQHF. CDR3 coding DNA: TGTGCCAGCAGCTCCGGAGGGCCCCAGCATTTT.

V and J are TRBV2 and TRBJ2-2; TRBD1 matches 8 bases. Germline trimming cut 1 base from V and 6 bases from J; bases unmatched to any gene: 4. The germline CDR1 and CDR2 sequences are SNHLY and FYNNEI. CDR3 length: 15 residues. For the CDR3, the DNA is TGTGCCAGCAGTGAAGAGACACAGGGGGCCGGGGAGCTGTTTTTT. Protein product: CASSEETQGAGELFF.

The chain links TRBV7-6 to TRBJ2-3, with D maybe TRBD2 (5 bases). Germline CDR1 reads SGHVS; CDR2 reads FNYEAQ. The length of the CDR3 is 15 residues. The V gene lost 4 bases and the J gene lost 4 bases, with 15 bases spanning the gap. The CDR3 is CASSSGLLEADTQYF. Here the CDR3 DNA reads TGTGCCAGCAGCTCCGGACTCTTGGAGGCAGATACGCAGTATTTT.

This chain uses TRBV6-5 with TRBJ2-2; no definite D call. This CDR3 contains 13 residues. The germline V gene has CDR1 MNHEY and CDR2 SVGAGI. Trimming took 7 bases from V and 0 from J, leaving 6 bases between them. The CDR3 spells CASTLPNTGELFF. CDR3 coding DNA: TGTGCCAGCACCCTACCGAACACCGGGGAGCTGTTTTTT.

This clone is a singleton in its sample. The CDR3 is CASRQGINYGYTF. The CDR3, as DNA: TGTGCCAGCAGACAGGGTATCAACTATGGCTACACCTTC. The chain joins TRBV6-4 to TRBJ1-2, with a weak D call TRBD1 (6 bases). CDR1 and CDR2 (germline): MRHNA, SNTAGT. The CDR3 is 13 amino acids. The V and J ends lost 6 bases and 2 bases respectively, with 10 bases between them.

The chain couples TRBV30 to TRBJ2-3; 9 bases are shared with TRBD2. The ends lost 0 bases at V and 4 bases at J; junction bases unmatched: 8. Germline V gives CDR1 GTSNPN, CDR2 SVGIG (reference sequence). This CDR3 spans 16 amino acids. DNA of the CDR3: TGTGCCTGGAGTGTCGGGCTAGCGGGAATCTCAGATACGCAGTATTTT. This gives the protein CAWSVGLAGISDTQYF.

The chain couples TRBV6-5 to TRBJ2-1, with TRBD1 matching 8 bases. V trimming: 11 bases; J trimming: 7 bases; junction bases outside the gene matches: 13. The germline gives CDR1 MNHEY, CDR2 SVGAGI. The CDR3 runs to 14 residues. DNA for the CDR3: TGTGCCGCCGGGACGACAGGGGTGGTAAATGAGCAGTTCTTC. It codes for CAAGTTGVVNEQFF.

The chain couples TRBV7-3 to TRBJ2-3, with D unresolved. The ends were cut back, 5 bases at V and 0 bases at J, with 15 bases in the middle. The CDR3 is made up of 16 amino acids. Germline CDR1 and CDR2: SGHTA and FQGTGA. The CDR3 protein is CASSPQAITSTDTQYF. The CDR3 nucleotides read TGTGCCAGCAGCCCCCAGGCCATAACTAGCACAGATACGCAGTATTTT.

This clone is labeled as medium-sized. CDR3 protein: CASSKSRDLRGNTIYF. The CDR3 coding sequence is TGTGCCAGCAGCAAAAGTCGGGATTTACGTGGAAACACCATATATTTT. This chain joins TRBV4-2 and TRBJ1-3, with D uncertain. Trimming shortened V by 5 bases and J by 3 bases, and 17 bases separated the two germline ends. The germline V gene has CDR1 LGHNA and CDR2 YNFKEQ. There are 16 residues in the CDR3.

This chain joins TRBV28 and TRBJ2-3; no reliable D call. The length of the CDR3 is 17 residues. Germline values: CDR1 MDHEN, CDR2 SYDVKM. The V end lost 4 bases, the J end lost 4 bases, and 21 bases lay between the germline ends. CDR3 nucleotides: TGTGCCAGCAGTTCATGGAGCTGGGCCCTAAATCCAGATACGCAGTATTTT. Its protein is CASSSWSWALNPDTQYF.

This chain uses TRBV30 with TRBJ2-7, with D unclear. Germline V lookup: CDR1 GTSNPN, CDR2 SVGIG (reference sequence). The length of the CDR3 is 10 residues. The germline V and J ends were trimmed by 5 bases and 4 bases, with 6 bases remaining between them. The CDR3 sequence: CAWGLYEQYF. The CDR3 DNA reads TGTGCCTGGGGCCTTTACGAGCAGTACTTC.

The rearrangement uses TRBV19 and TRBJ2-1; D possibly corresponds to TRBD2 (7 bases). Germline CDR1 and CDR2: LNHDA and SQIVND (reference sequence). The ends were cut back, 3 bases at V and 6 bases at J, with 15 bases in the middle. The CDR3 consists of 15 residues. The CDR3 loop reads CASSIVGGPFNEQFF. The CDR3 nucleotides read TGTGCCAGTAGTATCGTGGGGGGGCCCTTCAATGAGCAGTTCTTC.

The J gene is TRBJ1-2, the V gene TRBV6-4; D might be TRBD1 (5 bases). V was pared by 3 bases and J by 7 bases, with 18 bases between. This CDR3 contains 15 residues. Per germline, CDR1 MRHNA and CDR2 SNTAGT. The DNA of the CDR3 is TGTGCCAGCAGTGAACGATTGGGGCTTGTTTCTGGCTACACCTTC. Residues: CASSERLGLVSGYTF.

The CDR3 DNA follows: TGTGCCAGCAGTTACCCCGGACAGGTGGGAGATACGCAGTATTTT. As protein: CASSYPGQVGDTQYF. The chain links TRBV6-6 to TRBJ2-3; 7 bases are a match to TRBD1. The V segment lost 2 bases and the J segment 5 bases; nucleotides outside the gene matches: 7. In germline, CDR1 is MNHNY, CDR2 SVGAGI (reference sequence). The CDR3 length is 15 residues.